These 30 T cell receptor beta chains share one sample of origin, sequenced in a study of cytomegalovirus exposure and HLA in healthy donors. With 60 Vbeta and 13 Jbeta primers, the PCR was carried out. Some clones are missing from TCRdb's copy, which holds only in-frame ones; the method was immunoSEQ multiplex PCR. The repertoire holds about 87,000 clones, with around 8% as singletons. Material: PBMCs. Receptors were obtained from a man aged 50 or older in good health and CMV-seronegative.

The sample holds a few counts of this clone. The chain joins TRBV15 to TRBJ2-1; possible D gene TRBD1, 5 bases. The CDR3 spans 13 residues. Looked up from germline, CDR1 is LNHNV and CDR2 is YYDKDF (reference sequence). V gave up 2 bases and J gave up 4 bases, with 6 bases separating them. The CDR3, as DNA: TGTGCCACCAGCAGACAGGGTTACAATGAGCAGTTCTTC. It codes for CATSRQGYNEQFF.

V and J are TRBV7-9 and TRBJ2-7, with TRBD2 as a possible D gene (6 bases). The V end was cut by 4 bases, the J end by 4 bases, with 8 bases between. This CDR3 is 12 amino acids long. Per germline, CDR1 SEHNR and CDR2 FQNEAQ (reference sequence). CDR3 loop: CASSSRGYEQYF. The CDR3 DNA reads TGTGCCAGCAGCTCGCGGGGATACGAGCAGTACTTC.

This clone has only a few counts. The DNA of the CDR3 is TGCGCCAGCAGCCAAGATAGCGCTGTTGAGCAGTTCTTC. As protein: CASSQDSAVEQFF. The gene calls are TRBV4-3 and TRBJ2-1; TRBD2 might be the D (5 bases). Looked up from germline, CDR1 is LGHNA and CDR2 is YSLEER. The CDR3 runs 13 residues. Trimming removed 0 bases from V and 9 bases from J, with 9 bases in between.

This clone was detected only a few times. V is TRBV19 and J is TRBJ1-1; possible D gene TRBD1, 5 bases. The CDR3 extends over 14 amino acids. Germline V gene sequence: CDR1 LNHDA, CDR2 SQIVND (reference sequence). V lost 3 bases and J lost 5, with 13 bases in between. The CDR3 sequence: CASSIGHLGTEAFF. The DNA of the CDR3 is TGTGCCAGTAGTATTGGACACCTCGGGACTGAAGCTTTCTTT.

This clone has just a few counts. V usage is TRBV5-1 and J usage is TRBJ2-2; D not resolved. This CDR3 has 14 amino acids. V lost 5 bases and J 3 bases, leaving 11 bases between the germline ends. Germline V lookup: CDR1 SGHRS, CDR2 YFSETQ. The CDR3 nucleotides are TGCGCCAGCAGTATAAACTCCTACACCGGGGAGCTGTTTTTT. It codes for CASSINSYTGELFF.

The V gene is TRBV7-3, the J gene TRBJ1-2; D possibly corresponds to TRBD1 (5 bases). Trimming shortened V by 5 bases and J by 8 bases, and 18 bases separated the two germline ends. Germline lookup yields CDR1 SGHTA and CDR2 FQGTGA. The CDR3 has 14 amino acids. CDR3: CASSPSRALGGYTF. CDR3 sequence (DNA): TGTGCCAGCAGCCCCAGCAGGGCCCTGGGGGGCTACACCTTC.

This clone has just a few counts. The V call is TRBV28, the J call TRBJ2-7; D unclear. The CDR3 contains 12 residues. V lost 5 bases to trimming and J lost 7 bases, with 12 bases between them. Germline V gives CDR1 MDHEN, CDR2 SYDVKM. The CDR3 reads CASSGMTEEQYF. CDR3 DNA sequence: TGTGCCAGCAGTGGAATGACTGAAGAGCAGTACTTC.

The V gene is TRBV6-1, the J gene TRBJ1-3; D is unresolved. Germline V gene lookup returns CDR1 MNHNS and CDR2 SASEGT. V was trimmed by 4 bases and J by 1 base, leaving 11 bases between them. The CDR3 is 15 amino acids. DNA of the CDR3: TGTGCCAGCAGTGTGGTGACGGGGTCTGGAAACACCATATATTTT. Translation gives CASSVVTGSGNTIYF.

Regarding this clone: Additional DNA sequences in this sample encode the identical CDR3. The chain has TRBV11-2 and TRBJ1-2; TRBD1 is a possible D gene (5 bases). The CDR3 length is 13 residues. Germline V gene lookup returns CDR1 SGHAT and CDR2 FQNNGV. Trimming pared 3 bases from V and 4 bases from J, leaving 9 bases between. CDR3 nucleotides: TGTGCCAGCAGCTTGGGCGGGGCCTATGGCTACACCTTC. Translating it yields CASSLGGAYGYTF.

CDR3 sequence: CASSFVGDGTDTQYF. DNA of the CDR3: TGTGCCAGCAGCTTCGTCGGGGATGGCACAGATACGCAGTATTTT. The chain combines TRBV11-2 with TRBJ2-3; a possible D gene is TRBD2 (5 bases). Trimming shortened V by 3 bases and J by 1 base, and 11 bases separated the two germline ends. This CDR3 has 15 amino acids. Per germline, CDR1 SGHAT and CDR2 FQNNGV.

The rearrangement links TRBV7-9 to TRBJ2-7, with D maybe TRBD1 (5 bases). V was trimmed by 1 base and J by 1 base, leaving 11 bases between them. Germline V gene sequence: CDR1 SEHNR, CDR2 FQNEAQ (reference sequence). The CDR3 length is 15 residues. The CDR3 sequence: CASSLVGQGSYEQYF. The CDR3 region has the DNA TGTGCCAGCAGCTTAGTCGGCCAGGGTTCCTACGAGCAGTACTTC.

This clone has just a few counts. The V gene is TRBV6-4, the J gene TRBJ1-6; 7 bases match TRBD1. The J segment lost 7 bases and the V segment lost 5 bases, leaving 8 bases of the junction unmatched. Germline CDR1 is MRHNA and CDR2 is SNTAGT. The length of the CDR3 is 15 residues. Here the CDR3 reads CASSLSTGWNSPLHF. The CDR3 DNA reads as TGTGCCAGCAGTCTTTCGACAGGGTGGAATTCACCCCTCCACTTT.

This clone was found a few times. The rearrangement joins TRBV11-2 to TRBJ2-5; 10 bases are shared with TRBD2. Losses at the gene ends were 3 bases for V and 4 bases for J; bases not matched to a gene: 2. Germline V gene lookup returns CDR1 SGHAT and CDR2 FQNNGV. The CDR3 has 14 residues. This CDR3 reads CASSLSGRGETQYF. The CDR3 coding sequence is TGTGCCAGCAGCTTGAGCGGGAGGGGAGAGACCCAGTACTTC.

This clone was detected a few times. The rearrangement uses TRBV28 and TRBJ1-4; 9 nucleotides line up with TRBD1. The germline V gene encodes CDR1 MDHEN and CDR2 SYDVKM. After removal of 5 bases from V and 8 bases from J, the junction contained 9 bases not matched to a gene. The CDR3 contains 15 residues. In DNA form, the CDR3 reads TGTGCCAGCAGTCGTAGCGGGACAGGGAGCGAAAAACTGTTTTTT. Amino acids: CASSRSGTGSEKLFF.

The rearrangement joins TRBV15 to TRBJ2-5, with TRBD1 identical over 11 bases. Trimming took 3 bases from V and 5 from J; bases not matched to a gene: 5. Germline loops: CDR1 LNHNV, CDR2 YYDKDF (reference sequence). This CDR3 comprises 15 residues. CDR3 bases: TGTGCCACCAGCAGGGACAGGGGGCGCCGGGAGACCCAGTACTTC. This translates into CATSRDRGRRETQYF. The full variable domain, rest sourced from reference TRBV15 and TRBJ2-5, is DAMVIQNPRYQVTQFGKPVTLSCSQTLNHNVMYWYQQKSSQAPKLLFHYYDKDFNNEADTPDNFQSRRPNTSFCFLDIRSPGLGDTAMYLCATSRDRGRRETQYFGPGTRLLVL.

The chain uses TRBV6-4 and TRBJ2-3; 8 bases map to TRBD1. The length of the CDR3 is 16 residues. Losses at the gene ends were 0 bases for V and 2 bases for J; bases not matched to a gene: 4. CDR1 and CDR2 from the germline V gene are MRHNA and SNTAGT. CDR3 protein: CASSDSDRGPTDTQYF. The DNA of the CDR3 is TGTGCCAGCAGTGACTCAGACAGGGGCCCCACAGATACGCAGTATTTT.

The chain joins TRBV16 to TRBJ1-5; the match to TRBD1 covers 8 bases. Trimming cost V 0 bases and J 6 bases; bases outside gene matches: 4. The V gene's germline CDR1 is KGHSY and CDR2 FQNENV. The CDR3 is made up of 15 amino acids. The CDR3 sequence is CASSQSHRGGQPQHF. Here the CDR3 DNA reads TGTGCCAGCAGCCAATCGCACAGGGGGGGTCAGCCCCAGCATTTT.

V and J are TRBV6-1 and TRBJ2-5, with 8 bases matching TRBD2. CDR1 MNHNS and CDR2 SASEGT come from the germline V gene. V was clipped by 4 bases and J by 1 base; unmatched bases: 5. This CDR3 is 15 amino acids long. CDR3 sequence reads: CASSVGLGPQETQYF. In nucleotides, the CDR3 is TGTGCCAGCAGTGTGGGACTAGGCCCCCAAGAGACCCAGTACTTC.

This clone came up a few times. J is TRBJ2-7 and V is TRBV5-6, with D possibly being TRBD1 (6 bases). CDR3 length: 13 amino acids. The V gene lost 0 bases and the J gene lost 6 bases, with 10 bases spanning the gap. Germline CDR1 SGHDT, CDR2 YYEEEE. The DNA of the CDR3 is TGTGCCAGCAGCTTGGTGGACAGCGTCGAGCAGTACTTC. Translation gives CASSLVDSVEQYF.

This clone was counted a few times. The gene calls are TRBV5-4 and TRBJ2-3; no definite D call. The CDR3 spans 15 residues. The germline V and J ends were trimmed by 10 bases and 6 bases, with 24 bases remaining between them. The germline gives CDR1 SGHNT, CDR2 YYREEE (reference sequence). CDR3 sequence (DNA): TGTGCCGGCAACGATAGAGCTCCTTCTGCGGATACGCAGTATTTT. Its protein product is CAGNDRAPSADTQYF. Combining the CDR3 with reference TRBV5-4 and TRBJ2-3 gives the whole variable domain ETGVTQSPTHLIKTRGQQVTLRCSSQSGHNTVSWYQQALGQGPQFIFQYYREEENGRGNFPPRFSGLQFPNYSSELNVNALELDDSALYLCAGNDRAPSADTQYFGPGTRLTVL.

The table lists this clone with a few counts. The chain links TRBV10-3 to TRBJ1-2, with D unclear. Trimming removed 3 bases at V and 0 bases at J, with 8 bases between. Per germline, CDR1 ENHRY and CDR2 SYGVKD. The CDR3 is made up of 14 amino acids. The CDR3, as DNA: TGTGCCATCAGTGATCAGGCAGCTAACTATGGCTACACCTTC. This translates into CAISDQAANYGYTF.

This clone was picked up a small number of times. The CDR3 sequence is CASSFTGGFTDTQYF. In DNA form, the CDR3 reads TGTGCCAGCAGCTTTACGGGAGGTTTCACAGATACGCAGTATTTT. V usage is TRBV7-2 and J usage is TRBJ2-3, with 7 bases lining up with TRBD2. Germline V gene lookup returns CDR1 SGHTA and CDR2 FQGNSA. The CDR3 consists of 15 residues. J lost 2 bases, V lost 3 bases, and 5 bases had no gene match.

The rearrangement uses TRBV5-5 and TRBJ1-5; perhaps TRBD1 as D (6 bases). The CDR3 consists of 16 residues. Trimming took 1 base from V and 0 from J, leaving 11 bases between them. Germline CDR1 and CDR2: SGHKS and YYEKEE (reference sequence). DNA of the CDR3: TGTGCCAGCAGCTTGAGCGGACAGTATAGCAATCAGCCCCAGCATTTT. This encodes CASSLSGQYSNQPQHF.

Only a few counts were recorded for this clone. The chain is built from TRBV2 and TRBJ2-3, with 7 bases fitting TRBD1. CDR3 length: 14 residues. The junction had 4 bases not matched to a gene; V was cut back by 4 bases and J by 3 bases. In germline, CDR1 is SNHLY, CDR2 FYNNEI. In nucleotides, the CDR3 is TGTGCCAGCAGTGCTCCCAGGGGGACAGATACGCAGTATTTT. Translating gives CASSAPRGTDTQYF.

This chain links TRBV4-1 with TRBJ2-2; TRBD1 matches at 7 bases. This CDR3 region has 14 residues. V was pared by 4 bases and J by 6 bases, with 5 bases of the junction left unmatched. CDR1 is MGHRA, CDR2 YSYEKL, per germline. CDR3 coding DNA: TGCGCCAGCAGCCGGCAGGGGGAACCCGGGGAGCTGTTTTTT. Protein: CASSRQGEPGELFF.

The V gene is TRBV5-1, the J gene TRBJ2-1; a possible D gene is TRBD2 (6 bases). The germline gives CDR1 SGHRS, CDR2 YFSETQ. V gave up 0 bases and J gave up 2 bases, with 12 bases separating them. CDR3 length: 16 residues. CDR3 protein: CASSLEEAGPYNEQFF. CDR3 bases: TGCGCCAGCAGCTTGGAGGAGGCGGGGCCCTACAATGAGCAGTTCTTC.

This clone was recorded a few times. The rearrangement joins TRBV7-3 to TRBJ2-3, with a weak D call TRBD2 (6 bases). The CDR3 is 13 amino acids. Germline V gene sequence: CDR1 SGHTA, CDR2 FQGTGA. Trimming took 7 bases from V and 0 from J, leaving 8 bases between them. The CDR3 region is CASKAGSTDTQYF. The CDR3 bases are TGTGCCAGCAAGGCGGGGAGCACAGATACGCAGTATTTT.

This clone was found a few times. The chain is built from TRBV7-2 and TRBJ2-3; D ambiguous. This CDR3 has 13 amino acids. V gave up 3 bases and J gave up 5 bases, with 9 bases separating them. In germline, CDR1 is SGHTA, CDR2 FQGNSA. In nucleotides, the CDR3 is TGTGCCAGCAGCTTTAATCTAGAAGATACGCAGTATTTT. It codes for CASSFNLEDTQYF.

The chain uses TRBV5-5 and TRBJ1-4, with D perhaps TRBD1 (6 bases). The CDR3 extends over 15 amino acids. The germline V and J ends were trimmed by 6 bases and 8 bases, with 20 bases remaining between them. In germline, CDR1 is SGHKS, CDR2 YYEKEE (reference sequence). The CDR3 loop is CASIPTQDRTEKLFF. The CDR3 DNA reads as TGTGCCAGCATCCCCACCCAGGACAGAACCGAAAAACTGTTTTTT.

This chain connects TRBV6-5 to TRBJ2-7; unclear D gene. The CDR3 has 14 residues. V was trimmed by 2 bases and J by 1 base, leaving 9 bases between them. Per germline, CDR1 MNHEY and CDR2 SVGAGI. CDR3 bases: TGTGCCAGCAGTTACAGGTCGGAGTCCTACGAGCAGTACTTC. It specifies CASSYRSESYEQYF.